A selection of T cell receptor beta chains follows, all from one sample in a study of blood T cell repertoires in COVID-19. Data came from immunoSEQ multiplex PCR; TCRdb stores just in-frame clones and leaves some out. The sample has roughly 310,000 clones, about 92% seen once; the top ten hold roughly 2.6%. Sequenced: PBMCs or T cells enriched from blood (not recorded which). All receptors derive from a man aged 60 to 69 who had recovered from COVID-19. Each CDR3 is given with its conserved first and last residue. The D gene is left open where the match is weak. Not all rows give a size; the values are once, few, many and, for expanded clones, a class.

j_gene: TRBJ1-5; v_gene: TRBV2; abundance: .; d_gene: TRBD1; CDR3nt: TGTGCCACCGCTGAGGGGGCGGGCAATCAGCCCCAGCATTTT; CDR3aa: CATAEGAGNQPQHF
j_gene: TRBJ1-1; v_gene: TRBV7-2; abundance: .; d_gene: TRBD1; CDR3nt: TGTGCCAGCAGACAGGGGGCTTCCGGTGAAGCTTTCTTT; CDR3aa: CASRQGASGEAFF
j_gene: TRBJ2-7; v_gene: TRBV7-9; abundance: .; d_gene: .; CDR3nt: TGTGCCAGCAGTAAGGCAGGGGTCGACGAGCAGTACTTC; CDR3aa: CASSKAGVDEQYF
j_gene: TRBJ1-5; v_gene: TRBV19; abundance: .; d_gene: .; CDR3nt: TGTGCCAGTAGTATAGTCCAGACACCGTATAGCAATCAGCCCCAGCATTTT; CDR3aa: CASSIVQTPYSNQPQHF
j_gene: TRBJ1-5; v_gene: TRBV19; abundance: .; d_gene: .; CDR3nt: TGTGCCAGTAGTGTAGGGGACACAAATCAGCCCCAGCATTTT; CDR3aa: CASSVGDTNQPQHF
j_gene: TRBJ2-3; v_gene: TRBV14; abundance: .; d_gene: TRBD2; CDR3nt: TGTGCCAGCAGCCCGGTACTAGCGGCAACCACAGATACGCAGTATTTT; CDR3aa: CASSPVLAATTDTQYF
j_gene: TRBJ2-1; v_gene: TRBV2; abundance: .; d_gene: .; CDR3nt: TGTGCCAGCCGACTACTCTCCTACAATGAGCAGTTCTTC; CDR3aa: CASRLLSYNEQFF
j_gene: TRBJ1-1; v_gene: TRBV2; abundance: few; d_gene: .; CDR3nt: TGTGCCAGCAGTAAGGACACCCCGAACACTGAAGCTTTCTTT; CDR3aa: CASSKDTPNTEAFF
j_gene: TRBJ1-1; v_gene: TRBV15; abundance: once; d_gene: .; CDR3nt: TGTGCCACCAGCAGAGTCATTACAGGCACTGAAGCTTTCTTT; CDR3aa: CATSRVITGTEAFF
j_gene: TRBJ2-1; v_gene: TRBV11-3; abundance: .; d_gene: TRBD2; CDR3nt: TGTGCCAGCAGCCGGTCGTCTAGCGGGTCCCAGTTCTTC; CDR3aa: CASSRSSSGSQFF
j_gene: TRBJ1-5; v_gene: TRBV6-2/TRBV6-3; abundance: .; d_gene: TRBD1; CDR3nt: TGTGCCAGCAGTCTCTTCGGGACAGGGGATGGCAATCAGCCCCAGCATTTT; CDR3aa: CASSLFGTGDGNQPQHF
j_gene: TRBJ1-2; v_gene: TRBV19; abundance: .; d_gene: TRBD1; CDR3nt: TGTGCCAGTAGGATGGGACAGGGCTATGGCTACACCTTC; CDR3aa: CASRMGQGYGYTF
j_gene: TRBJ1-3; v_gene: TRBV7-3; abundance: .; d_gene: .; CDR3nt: TGTGCCAGCAGCTTAACGGCAGAATCTGGAAACACCATATATTTT; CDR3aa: CASSLTAESGNTIYF
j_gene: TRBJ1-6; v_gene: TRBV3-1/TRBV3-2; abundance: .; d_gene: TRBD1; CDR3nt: TGTGCCAGCAGCCGACAGGGGGCGCGGGGGGGGTATAATTCACCCCTCCACTTT; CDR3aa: CASSRQGARGGYNSPLHF
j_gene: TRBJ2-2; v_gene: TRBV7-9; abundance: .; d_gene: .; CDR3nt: TGTGCCAGCAGCGCCTACAGGGACGCGAACACCGGGGAGCTGTTTTTT; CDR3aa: CASSAYRDANTGELFF
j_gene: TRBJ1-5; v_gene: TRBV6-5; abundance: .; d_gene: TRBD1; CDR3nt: TGTGCCAGCTCATATAACAGGGGGGGCAATCAGCCCCAGCATTTT; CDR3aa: CASSYNRGGNQPQHF
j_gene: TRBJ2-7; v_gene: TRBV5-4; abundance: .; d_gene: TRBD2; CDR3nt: TGTGCCAGCAGCTTCGGACTAGCGGGAGTCAGCGGCGAGCAGTACTTC; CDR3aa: CASSFGLAGVSGEQYF
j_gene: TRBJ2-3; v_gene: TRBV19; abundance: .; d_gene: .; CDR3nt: TGTGCCAGTAGTCGCGCGGCGGATACGCAGTATTTT; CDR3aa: CASSRAADTQYF
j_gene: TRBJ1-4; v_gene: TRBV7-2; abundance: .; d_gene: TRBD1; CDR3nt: TGTGCCAGCAGCCTCACAGGGGTTCCAGAAAAACTGTTTTTT; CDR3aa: CASSLTGVPEKLFF
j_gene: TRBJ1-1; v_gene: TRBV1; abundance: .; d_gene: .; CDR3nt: TGCACCAGCAGCCAATCAGGGAGGGTGGGGACTGAAGCTTTCTTT; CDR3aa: CTSSQSGRVGTEAFF
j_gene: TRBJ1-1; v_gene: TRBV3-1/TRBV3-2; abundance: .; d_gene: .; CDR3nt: TGTGCCAGCAGCCAAGTTATGAACACTGAAGCTTTCTTT; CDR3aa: CASSQVMNTEAFF
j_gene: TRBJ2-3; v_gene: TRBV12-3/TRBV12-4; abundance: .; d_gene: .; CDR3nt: TGTGCCAGCAGCCGTGGAGGAGATACGCAGTATTTT; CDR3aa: CASSRGGDTQYF
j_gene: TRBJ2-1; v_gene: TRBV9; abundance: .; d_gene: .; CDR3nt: TGTGCCAGCAGCGTAGCATCTGGGGCCATCCTGGCTGAGCAGTTCTTC; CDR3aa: CASSVASGAILAEQFF